The present T cell receptor beta chain was sequenced within a study of OX40 agonist ivuxolimab in advanced cancers. Study-level background: Three dose-escalation patients had partial responses: one with hepatocellular carcinoma and two with cutaneous melanoma.

If patients had autoimmune disease history or systemic immunosuppression, they were excluded. With regard to this clone: Its antigen remains unidentified.

The trim removed 4 bases at V and 6 bases at J, leaving 6 bases unmatched. Germline assignment: CDR1 SGDLS and CDR2 YYNGEE. This CDR3 has 13 amino acids. The method was immunoSEQ multiplex PCR; TCRdb's version includes in-frame clones alone and lacks a portion of them. The repertoire holds more than 60,000 clones, with 87% as singletons. General study points: Dose levels from 0.1 to 3.0 mg/kg saw CD4+ and CD8+ blood T cells expand clonally by week 6. The mean number of expanded clones was higher in CD8+ T cells than in CD4+.

The sequence came from an adult with an advanced solid tumor such as melanoma, head and neck, liver or kidney cancer. Source: CD4+ or CD8+ T cells sorted from blood, taken in a trial of the OX40 agonist ivuxolimab. The rearrangement joins TRBV9 to TRBJ2-7; 8 bases align to TRBD1. CDR3 sequence reads: CASSPGTGGEQYF. CDR3 sequence (DNA): TGTGCCAGCAGCCCAGGGACAGGCGGCGAGCAGTACTTC.